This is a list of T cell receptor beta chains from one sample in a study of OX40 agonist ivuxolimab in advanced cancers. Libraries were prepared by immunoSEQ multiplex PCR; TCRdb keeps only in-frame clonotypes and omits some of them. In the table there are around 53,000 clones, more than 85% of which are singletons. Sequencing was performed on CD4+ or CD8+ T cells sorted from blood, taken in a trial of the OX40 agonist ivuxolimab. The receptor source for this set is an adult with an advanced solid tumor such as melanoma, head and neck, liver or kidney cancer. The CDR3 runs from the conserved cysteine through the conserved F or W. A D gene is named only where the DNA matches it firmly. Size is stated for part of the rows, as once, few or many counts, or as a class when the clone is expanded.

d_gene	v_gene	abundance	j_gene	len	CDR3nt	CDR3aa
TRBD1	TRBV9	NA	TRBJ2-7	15	TGTGCCAGCAGCCCTCGGGACAGATCTGGTCACGAGCAGTACTTC	CASSPRDRSGHEQYF
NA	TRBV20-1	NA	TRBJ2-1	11	TGCAGTGCCCCAGAGCCTAATGAGCAGTTCTTC	CSAPEPNEQFF
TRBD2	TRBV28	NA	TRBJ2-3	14	TGTGCCAGCAGTTTCGCGGGAGTAGTAGATACGCAGTATTTT	CASSFAGVVDTQYF
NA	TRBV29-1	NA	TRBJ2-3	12	TGCAGCGTTGAAGTGGCCCCAGATACGCAGTATTTT	CSVEVAPDTQYF
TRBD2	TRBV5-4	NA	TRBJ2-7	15	TGTGCCAGCAGCCCCGGGACTAGCGCAACCTACGAGCAGTACTTC	CASSPGTSATYEQYF
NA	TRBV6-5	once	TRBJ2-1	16	TGTGCCAGCAGTTACTCCATCCTAGAGGTTGAGAATGAGCAGTTCTTC	CASSYSILEVENEQFF
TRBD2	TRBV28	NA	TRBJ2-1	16	TGTGCCAGCAGTTCCTTGAGACTAGCGGGACGACATGAGCAGTTCTTC	CASSSLRLAGRHEQFF
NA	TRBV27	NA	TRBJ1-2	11	TGTGCCAGTAGGGGTAGCTATGGCTACACCTTC	CASRGSYGYTF
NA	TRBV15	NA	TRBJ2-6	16	TGTGCCACCAGCCCGGAGGTTGGGTCTGGGGCCAACGTCCTGACTTTC	CATSPEVGSGANVLTF
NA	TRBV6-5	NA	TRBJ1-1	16	TGTGCCAGCAGTTACGGAGCGGGAGACCAGGGGACTGAAGCTTTCTTT	CASSYGAGDQGTEAFF
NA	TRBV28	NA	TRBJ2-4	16	TGTGCCAGCAGTCCGGGGGGCCAGTTGATCGGAAACATTCAGTACTTC	CASSPGGQLIGNIQYF
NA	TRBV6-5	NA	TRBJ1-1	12	TGTGCCAGCTTTTCCGGCATTGGGGGAGCTTTCTTT	CASFSGIGGAFF
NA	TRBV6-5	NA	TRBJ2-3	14	TGTGCCAGCAGTTACGCGGCGTCCACAGATACGCAGTATTTT	CASSYAASTDTQYF
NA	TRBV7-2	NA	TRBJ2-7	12	TGTGCCAGCAGCTACAGGGAGTTCGAGCAGTACTTC	CASSYREFEQYF
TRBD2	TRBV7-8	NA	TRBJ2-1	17	TGTGCCAGCAGCCCGCGACTAGCGGGAGGGTATAACAATGAGCAGTTCTTC	CASSPRLAGGYNNEQFF
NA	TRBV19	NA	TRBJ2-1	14	TGTGCCAGTAGTATCTTTCCCGTTGGTAATGAGCAGTTCTTC	CASSIFPVGNEQFF
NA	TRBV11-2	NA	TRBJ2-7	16	TGTGCCAGCAGCTTAGACATCGGACTGGACTCCTACGAGCAGTACTTC	CASSLDIGLDSYEQYF
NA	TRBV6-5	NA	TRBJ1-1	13	TGTGCCAGCAGTTACGGTCCCAACACTGAAGCTTTCTTT	CASSYGPNTEAFF
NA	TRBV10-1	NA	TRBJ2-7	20	TGCGCCAGCAGTGAGTCGGAGCTCCGGAGGGTAGCGGATAGAACCTACGAGCAGTACTTC	CASSESELRRVADRTYEQYF
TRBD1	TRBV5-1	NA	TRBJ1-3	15	TGCGCCAGCAGCTCAGACAGGGGGCTCGGAAACACCATATATTTT	CASSSDRGLGNTIYF
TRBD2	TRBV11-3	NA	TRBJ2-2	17	TGTGCCAGCAGCTTAGCAGGCGGGAGGGCCGACACCGGGGAGCTGTTTTTT	CASSLAGGRADTGELFF
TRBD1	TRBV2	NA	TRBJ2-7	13	TGTGCCAGCCGACAGGGGGAGGTGTACGAGCAGTACTTC	CASRQGEVYEQYF
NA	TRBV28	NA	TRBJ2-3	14	TGTGCCAGCAGTCCGGACGTGGGGGGAGATACGCAGTATTTT	CASSPDVGGDTQYF
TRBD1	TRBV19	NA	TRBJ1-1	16	TGTGCCAGTAGTATAGGGGACAGGGGGCTTAGGGCTGAAGCTTTCTTT	CASSIGDRGLRAEAFF
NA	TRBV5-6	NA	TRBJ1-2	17	TGTGCCAGCAGCTTGGAGTCGTTCACGGGGAGCGCCTATGGCTACACCTTC	CASSLESFTGSAYGYTF
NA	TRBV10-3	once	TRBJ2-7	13	TGTGCCATCAGTGGTCCAGGGTCCTACGAGCAGTACTTC	CAISGPGSYEQYF
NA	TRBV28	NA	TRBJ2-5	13	TGTGCCAGCAGTTTCCAGATACAAGAGACCCAGTACTTC	CASSFQIQETQYF
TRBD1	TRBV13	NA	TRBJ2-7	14	TGTGCCAGCAGCCCCCGGACAGGGGTCCACGAGCAGTACTTC	CASSPRTGVHEQYF
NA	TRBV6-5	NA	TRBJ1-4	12	TGTGCCAGCAGACTTAAGGGTGAAAAACTGTTTTTT	CASRLKGEKLFF